This T cell receptor (beta chain) was recovered during a study of T-cell reconstitution after alpha-beta-depleted transplantation in children. The TCRbeta library incorporated unique molecular identifiers. TCRdb re-called the PCR reads through MiXCR, storing one row per CDR3 protein. This sample has 500,000 to 600,000 distinct CDR3 sequences, with approximately 32% found just once. V shed 2 bases and J 8 bases; nucleotides not matched to a gene: 5. Germline V lookup: CDR1 DFQATT, CDR2 SNEGSKA (reference sequence). The CDR3 is made up of 14 amino acids. This chain links TRBV20-1 with TRBJ2-4, with 11 bases aligning to TRBD1. Sequenced here: PBMCs from the stem cell graft donor, sampled from the stem cell graft. The source of this sequence is a human donor who donated a stem cell graft to a child with aplastic anemia. The CDR3 region is CSARTGTGGDIQYF. CDR3 coding DNA: TGCAGTGCTAGAACCGGGACAGGGGGTGACATTCAGTACTTC.